Presented here are 5 T cell receptor beta chains from one specimen sequenced in a study of cytomegalovirus exposure and HLA in healthy donors. A multiplex PCR was run with 60 Vbeta primers and 13 Jbeta primers. Sequencing was performed with immunoSEQ multiplex PCR; in TCRdb, only in-frame clones are kept and a portion is missing. Among over 150,000 clones listed, about four fifths were seen once. The sequenced sample was PBMCs. The receptors here all came from a man in his fifties or sixties in good health and CMV-seropositive.

This clone came up once. The chain employs TRBV7-9 and TRBJ1-3, with D unclear. V gave up 0 bases and J gave up 5 bases, with 8 bases separating them. This CDR3 contains 14 residues. CDR1 is SEHNR, CDR2 FQNEAQ, per germline (reference sequence). The DNA for the CDR3 is TGTGCCAGCAGCTTAGCCGGGTTACGAAACACCATATATTTT. Amino acids: CASSLAGLRNTIYF.

The chain links TRBV19 to TRBJ2-5, with unresolved D. CDR1 LNHDA and CDR2 SQIVND come from the germline V gene (reference sequence). The CDR3 has 11 residues. V was trimmed by 4 bases and J by 3 bases, leaving 3 bases between them. In DNA, the CDR3 is TGTGCCAGTAGTACCGAAGAGACCCAGTACTTC. Amino acid sequence: CASSTEETQYF.

This clone was seen a single time. The chain uses TRBV9 and TRBJ2-5; 9 bases are shared with TRBD2. This CDR3 region has 16 residues. Germline V CDR1 and CDR2: SGDLS, YYNGEE. J was trimmed by 4 bases and V by 1 base; bases with no gene match: 8. CDR3 DNA sequence: TGTGCCAGCAGCGTACGCGCAGCGGGAGGCAGAGAGACCCAGTACTTC. Protein product: CASSVRAAGGRETQYF.

This chain uses TRBV5-1 with TRBJ2-5, with 8 positions matching TRBD1. Germline trimming cut 3 bases from V and 4 bases from J; bases unmatched to any gene: 14. The V gene's germline CDR1 is SGHRS and CDR2 YFSETQ. The CDR3 totals 17 residues. Here the CDR3 DNA reads TGCGCCAGCAGCTCCTACACCAGTGGACAGGGAGTAGAGACCCAGTACTTC. Amino acids: CASSSYTSGQGVETQYF.

This chain connects TRBV11-2 to TRBJ2-2; maybe TRBD1 (6 bases). The CDR3 runs to 15 residues. V gave up 5 bases and J gave up 1 base, with 11 bases separating them. Germline CDR1 and CDR2: SGHAT and FQNNGV. The CDR3 sequence: CASSGLGQNTGELFF. CDR3 DNA sequence: TGTGCCAGCAGCGGACTGGGACAGAACACCGGGGAGCTGTTTTTT. Full variable domain (rest looked up from reference TRBV11-2 and TRBJ2-2): EAGVAQSPRYKIIEKRQSVAFWCNPISGHATLYWYQQILGQGPKLLIQFQNNGVVDDSQLPKDRFSAERLKGVDSTLKIQPAKLEDSAVYLCASSGLGQNTGELFFGEGSRLTVL.